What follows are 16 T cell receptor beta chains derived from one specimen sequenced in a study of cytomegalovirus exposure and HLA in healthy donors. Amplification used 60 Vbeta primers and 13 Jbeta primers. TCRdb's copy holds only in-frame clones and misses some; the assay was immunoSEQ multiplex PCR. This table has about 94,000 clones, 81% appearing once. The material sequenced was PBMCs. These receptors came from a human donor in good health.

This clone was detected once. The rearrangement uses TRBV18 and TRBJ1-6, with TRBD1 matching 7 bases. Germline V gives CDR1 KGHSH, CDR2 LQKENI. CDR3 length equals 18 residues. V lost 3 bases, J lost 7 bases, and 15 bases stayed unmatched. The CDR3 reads CASSPRAPGTAQNSPLHF. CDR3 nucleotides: TGTGCCAGCTCACCTCGTGCCCCGGGGACAGCGCAGAATTCACCCCTCCACTTT.

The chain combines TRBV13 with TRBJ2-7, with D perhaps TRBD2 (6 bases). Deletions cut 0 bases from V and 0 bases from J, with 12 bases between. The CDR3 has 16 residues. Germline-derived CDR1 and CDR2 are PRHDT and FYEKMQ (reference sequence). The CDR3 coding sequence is TGTGCCAGCAGCTTAGGCTCCCTAGCGCCCTCCTACGAGCAGTACTTC. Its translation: CASSLGSLAPSYEQYF.

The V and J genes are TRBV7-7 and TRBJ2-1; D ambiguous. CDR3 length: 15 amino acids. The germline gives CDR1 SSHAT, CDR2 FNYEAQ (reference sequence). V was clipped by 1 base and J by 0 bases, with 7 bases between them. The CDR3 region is CASSLGSSSYNEQFF. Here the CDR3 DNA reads TGTGCCAGCAGCTTAGGCTCTAGCTCCTACAATGAGCAGTTCTTC.

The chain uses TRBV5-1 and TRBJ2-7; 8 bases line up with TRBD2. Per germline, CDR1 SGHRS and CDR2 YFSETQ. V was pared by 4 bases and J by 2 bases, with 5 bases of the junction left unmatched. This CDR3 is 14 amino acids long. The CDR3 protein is CASSLSGVTYEQYF. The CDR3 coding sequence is TGCGCCAGCAGCCTTAGCGGGGTTACCTACGAGCAGTACTTC.

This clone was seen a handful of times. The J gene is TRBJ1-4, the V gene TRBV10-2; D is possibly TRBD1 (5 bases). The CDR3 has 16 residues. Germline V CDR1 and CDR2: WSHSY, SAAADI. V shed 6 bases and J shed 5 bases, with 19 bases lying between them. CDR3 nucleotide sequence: TGCGCCAGCAGCTTCTCGTCGGGCGGGGGAAATGAAAAACTGTTTTTT. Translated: CASSFSSGGGNEKLFF.

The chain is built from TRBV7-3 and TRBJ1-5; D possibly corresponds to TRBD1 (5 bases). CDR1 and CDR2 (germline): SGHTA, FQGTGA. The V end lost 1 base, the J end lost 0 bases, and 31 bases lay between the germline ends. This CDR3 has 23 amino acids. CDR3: CASSLKFRQGFGTSTDSNQPQHF. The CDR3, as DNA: TGTGCCAGCAGCTTAAAATTCCGGCAGGGTTTCGGCACCAGCACGGATAGCAATCAGCCCCAGCATTTT.

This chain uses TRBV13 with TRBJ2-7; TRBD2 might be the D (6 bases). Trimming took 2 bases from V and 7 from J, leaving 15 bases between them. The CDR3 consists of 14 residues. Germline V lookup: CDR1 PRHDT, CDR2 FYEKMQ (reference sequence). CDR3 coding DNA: TGTGCCAGCAGCTTAAGCCCGCGGGGCGAAGAGCAGTACTTC. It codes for CASSLSPRGEEQYF.

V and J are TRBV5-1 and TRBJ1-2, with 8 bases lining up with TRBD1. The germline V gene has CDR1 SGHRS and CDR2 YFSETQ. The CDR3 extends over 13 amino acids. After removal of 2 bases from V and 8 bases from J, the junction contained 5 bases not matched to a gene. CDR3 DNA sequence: TGCGCCAGCAGCTTAGGACAGGGAGAAGGCTACACCTTC. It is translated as CASSLGQGEGYTF.

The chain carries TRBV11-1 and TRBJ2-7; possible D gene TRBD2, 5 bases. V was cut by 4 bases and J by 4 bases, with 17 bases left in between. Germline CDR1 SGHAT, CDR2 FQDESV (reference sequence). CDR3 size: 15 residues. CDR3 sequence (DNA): TGTGCCAGCAGCTCAGGACGCCCCGGGGTGTACGAGCAGTACTTC. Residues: CASSSGRPGVYEQYF.

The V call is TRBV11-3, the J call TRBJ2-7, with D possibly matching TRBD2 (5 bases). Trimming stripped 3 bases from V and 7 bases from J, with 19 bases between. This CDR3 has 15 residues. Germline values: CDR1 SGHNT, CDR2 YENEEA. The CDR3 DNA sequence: TGTGCCAGCAGCTTTTCCTCCGGACCCGGGGATGAGCAGTACTTC. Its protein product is CASSFSSGPGDEQYF.

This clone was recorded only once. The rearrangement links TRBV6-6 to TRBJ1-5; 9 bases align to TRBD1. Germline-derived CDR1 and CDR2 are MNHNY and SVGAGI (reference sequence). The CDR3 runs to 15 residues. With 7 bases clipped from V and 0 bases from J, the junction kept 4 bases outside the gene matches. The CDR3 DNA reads TGTGCCAGCACCTCGACAGGGGGTAGCAATCAGCCCCAGCATTTT. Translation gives CASTSTGGSNQPQHF.

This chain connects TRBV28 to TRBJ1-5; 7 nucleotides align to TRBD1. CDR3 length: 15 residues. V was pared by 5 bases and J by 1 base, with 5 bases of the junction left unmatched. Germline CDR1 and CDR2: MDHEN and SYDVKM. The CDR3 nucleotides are TGTGCCAGCAGTGGCGGGACAGCAAGCAATCAGCCCCAGCATTTT. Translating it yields CASSGGTASNQPQHF.

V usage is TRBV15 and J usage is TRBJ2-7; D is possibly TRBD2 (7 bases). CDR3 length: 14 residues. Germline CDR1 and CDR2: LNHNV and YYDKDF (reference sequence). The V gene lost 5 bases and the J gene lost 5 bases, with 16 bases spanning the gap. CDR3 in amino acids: CATSLGGGRDEQYF. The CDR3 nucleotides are TGTGCCACCAGCCTAGGCGGGGGCCGGGACGAGCAGTACTTC.

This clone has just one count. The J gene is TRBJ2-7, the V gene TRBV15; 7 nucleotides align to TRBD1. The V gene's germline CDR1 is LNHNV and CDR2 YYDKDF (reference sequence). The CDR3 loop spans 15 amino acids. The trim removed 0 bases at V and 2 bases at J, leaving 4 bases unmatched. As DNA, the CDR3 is TGTGCCACCAGCAGAGATGGGACAGCCGCCTACGAGCAGTACTTC. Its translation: CATSRDGTAAYEQYF.

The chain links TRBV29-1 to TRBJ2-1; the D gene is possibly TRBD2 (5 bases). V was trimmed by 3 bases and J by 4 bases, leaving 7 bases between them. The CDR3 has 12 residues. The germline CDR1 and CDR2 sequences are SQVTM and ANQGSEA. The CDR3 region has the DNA TGCAGCGTTGATGGGAGATACAATGAGCAGTTCTTC. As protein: CSVDGRYNEQFF.

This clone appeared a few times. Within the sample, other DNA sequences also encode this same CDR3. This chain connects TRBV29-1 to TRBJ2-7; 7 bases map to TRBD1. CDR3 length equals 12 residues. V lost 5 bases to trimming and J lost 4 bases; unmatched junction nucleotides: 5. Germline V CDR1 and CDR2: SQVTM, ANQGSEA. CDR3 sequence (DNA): TGCAGCGTTCTGACAGGGCCTTACGAGCAGTACTTC. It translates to CSVLTGPYEQYF.